This T cell receptor (beta chain) was sequenced in a study of blood T cell repertoires in COVID-19. Study overall: The United States, Italy and Spain supplied acute and convalescent COVID-19 samples. Nucleic acid was either cDNA or gDNA, and it came from T cells, B-cell-depleted T cells, or PBMCs.

The CDR3 covers 14 residues. The V gene's germline CDR1 is MDHEN and CDR2 SYDVKM. V was cut by 3 bases and J by 0 bases, with 8 bases left in between. Original processing notes: For nucleated cells, counts were estimated from reference gene primer amplification. Using immunoSEQ multiplex PCR, the repertoire was profiled, and TCRdb retains in-frame clones only, with some absent. The DNA was the basis for D and trimming; V, J and clone size are from that table. The sample lists roughly 160,000 clones, approximately 90% occurring once. The sample taken for sequencing was peripheral blood. The TCR was taken from a man between 45 and 60 years old who had recovered from COVID-19. This sequence joins TRBV28 and TRBJ1-2; no clear D gene. CDR3: CASSFSGANYGYTF. DNA for the CDR3: TGTGCCAGCAGTTTCAGCGGGGCTAACTATGGCTACACCTTC.